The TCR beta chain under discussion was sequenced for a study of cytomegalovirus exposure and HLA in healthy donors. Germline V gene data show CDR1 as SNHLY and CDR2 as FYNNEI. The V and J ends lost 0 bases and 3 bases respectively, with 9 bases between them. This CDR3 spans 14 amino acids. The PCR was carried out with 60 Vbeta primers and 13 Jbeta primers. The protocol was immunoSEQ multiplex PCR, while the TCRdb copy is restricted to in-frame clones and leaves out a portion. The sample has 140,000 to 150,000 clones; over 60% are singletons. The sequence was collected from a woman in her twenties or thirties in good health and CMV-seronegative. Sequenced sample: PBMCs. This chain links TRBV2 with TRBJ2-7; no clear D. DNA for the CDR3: TGTGCCAGCAGTGAAGCCGCCGGGTTCTACGAGCAGTACTTC. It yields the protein CASSEAAGFYEQYF. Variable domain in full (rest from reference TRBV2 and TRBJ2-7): EPEVTQTPSHQVTQMGQEVILRCVPISNHLYFYWYRQILGQKVEFLVSFYNNEISEKSEIFDDQFSVERPDGSNFTLKIRSTKLEDSAMYFCASSEAAGFYEQYFGPGTRLTVT.